Shown below are 5 T cell receptor beta chains from a single sample sequenced in a study of T cell responses to AZD1222 COVID-19 vaccine. Sequenced by immunoSEQ multiplex PCR; TCRdb stores in-frame clones only, minus some. The table has over 130,000 clones, under 95% seen once. Sequences were derived from peripheral blood, sampled on day 0 of AZD1222 vaccination. These TCRs come from an adult in good health.

Worth noting for this clone: This same CDR3 is encoded by further DNA sequences in the sample. The chain uses TRBV4-1 and TRBJ2-1; the D is unclear. The CDR3 loop spans 11 amino acids. CDR1 and CDR2 from the germline V gene are MGHRA and YSYEKL. V gave up 3 bases and J gave up 3 bases, with 0 bases separating them. The CDR3 is CASSHYNEQFF. CDR3 coding DNA: TGCGCCAGCAGCCACTACAATGAGCAGTTCTTC.

V usage is TRBV10-3 and J usage is TRBJ2-1; D ambiguous. Germline V gives CDR1 ENHRY, CDR2 SYGVKD. This CDR3 is built from 16 residues. V shed 0 bases and J shed 7 bases, with 16 bases lying between them. The CDR3 nucleotides read TGTGCCATCAGTGAGTCGGCGAGAGAAGGAAGAAATGAGCAGTTCTTC. It specifies CAISESAREGRNEQFF.

This chain uses TRBV19 with TRBJ2-7; 10 bases fit TRBD2. Germline CDR1 and CDR2: LNHDA and SQIVND (reference sequence). There are 14 residues in the CDR3. V lost 7 bases, J lost 2 bases, and 5 bases stayed unmatched. CDR3 in amino acids: CASKRTSGTYEQYF. The CDR3 DNA is TGTGCCAGTAAACGGACTAGCGGAACCTACGAGCAGTACTTC.

V gene TRBV4-1 combines with J gene TRBJ2-7; no clear D. CDR1 and CDR2 from the germline V gene are MGHRA and YSYEKL. V was shortened by 3 bases and J by 0 bases, with 9 bases between the two germline ends. The CDR3 loop spans 14 amino acids. The DNA for the CDR3 is TGCGCCAGCAGCCATCTTCTCAGCTCCTACGAGCAGTACTTC. Its protein product is CASSHLLSSYEQYF.

The J gene is TRBJ1-2, the V gene TRBV4-1; possible D gene TRBD1, 5 bases. CDR1 is MGHRA and CDR2 is YSYEKL in the germline V gene. Trimming left V 4 bases short and J 5 bases short, with 20 bases between. The CDR3 runs to 16 residues. CDR3 amino acids: CASSPQPTVVGYGYTF. CDR3 nucleotide sequence: TGCGCCAGCAGCCCCCAACCGACAGTTGTGGGTTATGGCTACACCTTC.